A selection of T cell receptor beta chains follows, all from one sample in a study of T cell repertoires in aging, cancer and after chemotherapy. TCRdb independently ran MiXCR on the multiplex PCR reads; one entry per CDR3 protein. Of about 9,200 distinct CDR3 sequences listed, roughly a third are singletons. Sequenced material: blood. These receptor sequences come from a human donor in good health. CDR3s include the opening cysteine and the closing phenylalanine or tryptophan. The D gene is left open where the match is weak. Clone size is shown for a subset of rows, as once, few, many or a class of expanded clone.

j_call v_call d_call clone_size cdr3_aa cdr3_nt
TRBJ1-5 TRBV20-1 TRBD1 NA CSARDRVVGNQPQHF TGCAGTGCTAGGGACAGGGTGGTGGGCAATCAGCCCCAGCATTTT
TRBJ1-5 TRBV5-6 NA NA CASSLDGQGHQPQHF TGCGCCAGCAGCTTGGATGGCCAGGGGCACCAGCCCCAGCATTTT
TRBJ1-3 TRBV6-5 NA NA CASSEAESSGNTIYF TGTGCCAGCAGTGAGGCAGAGAGCTCTGGAAACACCATATATTTT
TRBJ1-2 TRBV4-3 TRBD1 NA CASSQGAAGTEGYTF TGCGCCAGCAGCCAAGGGGCTGCCGGGACAGAAGGCTACACCTTC
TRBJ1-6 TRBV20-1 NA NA CSARVGGDSPLHF TGCAGTGCTAGAGTAGGGGGGGATTCACCCCTCCACTTT
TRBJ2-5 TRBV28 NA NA CASTPGRGYQETQYF TGTGCCAGCACCCCCGGTCGCGGGTACCAAGAGACCCAGTACTTC
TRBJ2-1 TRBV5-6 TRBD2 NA CASSSGLAGGAYNEQFF TGTGCCAGCAGCTCGGGACTAGCGGGGGGCGCATACAATGAGCAGTTCTTC
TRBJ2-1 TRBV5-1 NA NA CASSRTHWDSGDEQFF TGCGCCAGCAGCCGAACACACTGGGACTCGGGGGATGAGCAGTTCTTC
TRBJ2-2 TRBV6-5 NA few CASSYSNTGELFF TGTGCCAGCAGTTACTCGAACACCGGGGAGCTGTTTTTT
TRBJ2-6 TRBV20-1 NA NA CSGYGTGANVLTF TGCAGTGGTTACGGGACTGGGGCCAACGTCCTGACTTTC
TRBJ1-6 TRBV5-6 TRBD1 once CASSLWDRYNSPLHF TGTGCCAGCAGCCTATGGGACAGGTATAATTCACCCCTCCACTTT
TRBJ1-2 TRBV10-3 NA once CAISGGGGGWPGGYTF TGTGCCATCAGCGGGGGGGGGGGCGGATGGCCGGGTGGCTACACCTTC
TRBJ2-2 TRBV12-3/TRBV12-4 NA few CASNEIQSGELFF TGTGCCAGCAACGAAATTCAGAGCGGGGAGCTGTTTTTT
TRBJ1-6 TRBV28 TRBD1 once CASIRDRASSAPLHF TGTGCCAGCATAAGGGACAGGGCATCTTCGGCACCCCTCCACTTT
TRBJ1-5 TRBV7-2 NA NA CASSLAGGYSNQPQHF TGTGCCAGCAGCTTAGCAGGGGGTTATAGCAATCAGCCCCAGCATTTT
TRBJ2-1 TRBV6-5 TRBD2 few CASRQRGGSYNEQFF TGTGCCAGCAGGCAACGGGGGGGCTCCTACAATGAGCAGTTCTTC
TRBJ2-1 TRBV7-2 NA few CASSVEGAYNEQFF TGTGCCAGCAGCGTGGAGGGGGCCTACAATGAGCAGTTCTTC
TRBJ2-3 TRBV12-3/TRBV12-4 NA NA CASTPGYRRTDTQYF TGTGCCAGCACGCCGGGATACAGACGGACAGATACGCAGTATTTT
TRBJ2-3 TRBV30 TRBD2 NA CAWTAGGTDTQYF TGTGCCTGGACGGCGGGGGGCACAGATACGCAGTATTTT
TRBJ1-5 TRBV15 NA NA CATIQGGQPQHF TGTGCCACCATACAGGGAGGGCAGCCCCAGCATTTT
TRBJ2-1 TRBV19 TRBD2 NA CASSKGSGGVHNEQFF TGTGCCAGTAGTAAGGGCAGCGGGGGGGTTCACAATGAGCAGTTCTTC
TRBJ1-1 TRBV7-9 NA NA CASSAQGRGTEAFF TGTGCCAGCAGCGCCCAGGGCAGGGGCACTGAAGCTTTCTTT
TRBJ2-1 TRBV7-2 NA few CASSLAPGSNEQFF TGTGCCAGCAGCTTAGCGCCGGGTTCCAATGAGCAGTTCTTC
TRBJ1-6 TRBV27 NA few CASSFSPGQSNSPLHF TGTGCCAGCAGTTTTTCGCCCGGACAGTCCAATTCACCCCTCCACTTT
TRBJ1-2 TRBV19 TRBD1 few CASRSRDRGAGYTF TGTGCCAGTAGATCCCGGGACAGGGGGGCTGGCTACACCTTC
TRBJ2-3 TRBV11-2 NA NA CASSFGGGLSTDTQYF TGTGCCAGCAGCTTTGGCGGGGGCCTGAGCACAGATACGCAGTATTTT
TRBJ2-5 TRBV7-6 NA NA CASSLGNRAETQYF TGTGCCAGCAGCTTAGGGAATAGGGCAGAGACCCAGTACTTC
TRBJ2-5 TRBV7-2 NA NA CASSTWLQETQYF TGTGCCAGCAGTACGTGGCTCCAAGAGACCCAGTACTTC
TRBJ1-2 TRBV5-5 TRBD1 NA CASSFLPGQGAYGYTF TGTGCCAGCAGCTTCCTACCGGGACAGGGGGCCTATGGCTACACCTTC
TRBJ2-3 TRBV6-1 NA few CASSGVEHSADTQYF TGTGCCAGCAGTGGAGTCGAACACAGTGCAGATACGCAGTATTTT
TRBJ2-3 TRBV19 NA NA CASRKGPDTQYF TGTGCCAGTAGAAAGGGTCCAGATACGCAGTATTTT
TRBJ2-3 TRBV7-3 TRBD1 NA CASSRGQVTDTQYF TGTGCCAGCAGCCGTGGACAGGTCACAGATACGCAGTATTTT
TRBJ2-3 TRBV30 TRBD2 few CAWSETSRTDTQYF TGTGCCTGGAGTGAGACTAGCCGCACAGATACGCAGTATTTT
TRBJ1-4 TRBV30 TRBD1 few CAWSGTGQGEAGKLFF TGTGCCTGGAGTGGCACCGGACAGGGGGAGGCTGGAAAACTGTTTTTT
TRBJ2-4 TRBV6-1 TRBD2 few CASSRFTSGGSNIQYF TGTGCCAGCAGTCGTTTCACGAGCGGGGGGTCCAACATTCAGTACTTC
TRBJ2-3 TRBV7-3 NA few CASSLDVQGDTQYF TGTGCCAGCAGCTTAGACGTTCAGGGGGATACGCAGTATTTT
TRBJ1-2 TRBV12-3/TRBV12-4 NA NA CASSSFQGSYGYTF TGTGCCAGCAGTTCTTTCCAGGGGAGCTATGGCTACACCTTC
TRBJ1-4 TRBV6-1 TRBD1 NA CASRPGQGASFNEKLFF TGTGCCAGCAGACCCGGTCAGGGGGCTTCCTTTAATGAAAAACTGTTTTTT
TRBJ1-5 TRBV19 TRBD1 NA CASWGQWDQPQHF TGTGCCAGTTGGGGACAGTGGGACCAGCCCCAGCATTTT
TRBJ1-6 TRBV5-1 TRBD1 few CASKQGDYNSPLHF TGCGCCAGTAAACAGGGGGACTATAATTCACCCCTCCACTTT
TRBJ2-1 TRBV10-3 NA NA CAISESRGYNEQFF TGTGCCATCAGTGAGTCTAGGGGCTACAATGAGCAGTTCTTC
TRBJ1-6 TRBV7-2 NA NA CPSSLRSAGAISPLHF TGTCCCAGCAGCTTAAGGTCGGCAGGGGCTATTTCACCCCTCCACTTT
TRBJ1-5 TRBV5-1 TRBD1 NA CASSLTGGESNQPQHF TGCGCCAGCAGCTTGACAGGGGGTGAGAGCAATCAGCCCCAGCATTTT
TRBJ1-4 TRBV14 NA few CASSQDWELNEKLFF TGTGCCAGCAGCCAAGATTGGGAGCTTAATGAAAAACTGTTTTTT
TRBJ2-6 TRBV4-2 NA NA CASSQERRRSGANVLTF TGTGCCAGCAGCCAAGAGCGTAGAAGATCTGGGGCCAACGTCCTGACTTTC
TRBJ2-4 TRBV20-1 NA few CSVTPRGREWWGIQYF TGCAGTGTTACCCCGAGGGGGCGGGAGTGGTGGGGCATTCAGTACTTC
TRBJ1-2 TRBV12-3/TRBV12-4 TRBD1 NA CASGGAGGFYGYTF TGTGCTAGTGGCGGAGCAGGGGGTTTTTATGGCTACACCTTC
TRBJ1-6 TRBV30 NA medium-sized CAVPHGGLRNSPLHF TGTGCTGTCCCGCACGGGGGGCTGCGAAATTCACCCCTCCACTTT
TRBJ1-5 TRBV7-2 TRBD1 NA CASSEQGDQPQHF TGTGCCAGCAGCGAACAGGGGGATCAGCCCCAGCATTTT
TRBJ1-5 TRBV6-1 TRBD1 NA CASSNSDRGRQPQHF TGTGCCAGCAGTAACTCGGACAGGGGGCGGCAGCCCCAGCATTTT